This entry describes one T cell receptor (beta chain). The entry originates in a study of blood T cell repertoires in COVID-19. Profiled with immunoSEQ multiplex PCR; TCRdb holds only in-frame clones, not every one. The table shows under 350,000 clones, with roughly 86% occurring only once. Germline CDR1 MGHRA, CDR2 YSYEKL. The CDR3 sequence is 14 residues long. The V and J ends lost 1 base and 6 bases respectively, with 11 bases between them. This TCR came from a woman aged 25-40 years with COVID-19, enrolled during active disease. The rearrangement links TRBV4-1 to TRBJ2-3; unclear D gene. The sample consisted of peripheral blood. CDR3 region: CASSQGASLDTQYF. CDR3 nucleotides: TGCGCCAGCAGCCAAGGTGCAAGCCTGGATACGCAGTATTTT.